These 9 T cell receptor beta chains were all obtained from the same sample, sequenced in a study of blood T cell repertoires in COVID-19. The table came from immunoSEQ multiplex PCR; TCRdb's copy has only in-frame clones and leaves some out. The data contain hundreds of thousands of clones, approximately 78% of them singletons. Material for sequencing was peripheral blood. The receptors shown here come from a woman aged 60-75 years with active or convalescent COVID-19.

The chain joins TRBV30 to TRBJ2-1; perhaps TRBD2 as D (6 bases). Trimming shortened V by 7 bases and J by 9 bases, and 16 bases separated the two germline ends. Germline V gene lookup returns CDR1 GTSNPN and CDR2 SVGIG (reference sequence). The CDR3 extends over 12 amino acids. CDR3 DNA: TGTGCCTTAGGGAGGTTAGGGCTTGAGCAGTTCTTC. This codes for CALGRLGLEQFF.

V usage is TRBV4-1 and J usage is TRBJ2-3, with 13 bases lining up with TRBD2. The junction had 6 bases not matched to a gene; V was cut back by 6 bases and J by 6 bases. The CDR3 runs to 15 residues. Germline V CDR1 and CDR2: MGHRA, YSYEKL. CDR3 DNA: TGCGCCAGCAGTCGAACTAGCGGGGGGGGCGATACGCAGTATTTT. Translated, it gives CASSRTSGGGDTQYF.

The chain couples TRBV30 to TRBJ1-1; 9 bases map to TRBD1. Germline-derived CDR1 and CDR2 are GTSNPN and SVGIG (reference sequence). With 4 bases clipped from V and 7 bases from J, the junction kept 7 bases outside the gene matches. This CDR3 has 13 amino acids. CDR3 bases: TGTGCCTGGATCCGACAGGGGGGGAGTGAAGCTTTCTTT. Its translation: CAWIRQGGSEAFF.

Here the CDR3 reads CATSAGTNTGELFF. The CDR3 region has the DNA TGTGCCACCAGTGCAGGGACGAACACCGGGGAGCTGTTTTTT. This chain links TRBV24-1 with TRBJ2-2; D may be TRBD1 (5 bases). Germline V lookup: CDR1 KGHDR, CDR2 SFDVKD. The CDR3 is 14 amino acids. The germline V and J ends were trimmed by 5 bases and 0 bases, with 6 bases remaining between them.

This clone was recorded only once. V usage is TRBV12-3 or TRBV12-4 and J usage is TRBJ2-7; D unclear. The CDR3 has 13 amino acids. The V and J ends lost 2 bases and 5 bases respectively, with 10 bases between them. The CDR3 here is CASSLTVPNEQYF. CDR3 in DNA: TGTGCCAGCAGTTTAACGGTCCCGAACGAGCAGTACTTC.

The chain combines TRBV19 with TRBJ1-1; D call uncertain. The CDR3 loop spans 14 amino acids. Deletions cut 6 bases from V and 5 bases from J, with 16 bases between. Germline CDR1 LNHDA, CDR2 SQIVND (reference sequence). The CDR3 spells CASRTWRVKTEAFF. CDR3 DNA: TGTGCCAGTAGAACATGGAGAGTAAAGACTGAAGCTTTCTTT. The full variable domain, completed using reference TRBV19 and TRBJ1-1, is DGGITQSPKYLFRKEGQNVTLSCEQNLNHDAMYWYRQDPGQGLRLIYYSQIVNDFQKGDIAEGYSVSREKKESFPLTVTSAQKNPTAFYLCASRTWRVKTEAFFGQGTRLTVV.

This clone was found many times. The chain recombines TRBV6-5 with TRBJ2-3; D unresolved. Germline CDR1 and CDR2: MNHEY and SVGAGI. The V end was cut by 6 bases, the J end by 2 bases, with 9 bases between. This CDR3 comprises 13 residues. The CDR3 loop is CASSVLLTDTQYF. In DNA, the CDR3 is TGTGCCAGCAGCGTCCTCCTCACAGATACGCAGTATTTT.

The chain links TRBV3-1 (or the pseudogene TRBV3-2) to TRBJ1-1; 8 bases fit TRBD1. Germline values: CDR1 LGHDT, CDR2 YNNKEL (reference sequence). Losses at the gene ends were 2 bases for V and 5 bases for J; bases not matched to a gene: 10. The CDR3 extends over 16 amino acids. This CDR3 is CASSQPGQGQGTEAFF. Written as DNA, the CDR3 is TGTGCCAGCAGCCAACCTGGACAGGGACAAGGGACTGAAGCTTTCTTT.

The chain recombines TRBV9 with TRBJ2-2; 11 bases are a match to TRBD1. CDR1 and CDR2 (germline): SGDLS, YYNGEE. J lost 5 bases, V lost 2 bases, and 5 bases had no gene match. The CDR3 spans 16 residues. The CDR3 sequence: CASSVGGTGGTGELFF. The DNA of the CDR3 is TGTGCCAGCAGCGTGGGCGGGACAGGGGGGACCGGGGAGCTGTTTTTT.